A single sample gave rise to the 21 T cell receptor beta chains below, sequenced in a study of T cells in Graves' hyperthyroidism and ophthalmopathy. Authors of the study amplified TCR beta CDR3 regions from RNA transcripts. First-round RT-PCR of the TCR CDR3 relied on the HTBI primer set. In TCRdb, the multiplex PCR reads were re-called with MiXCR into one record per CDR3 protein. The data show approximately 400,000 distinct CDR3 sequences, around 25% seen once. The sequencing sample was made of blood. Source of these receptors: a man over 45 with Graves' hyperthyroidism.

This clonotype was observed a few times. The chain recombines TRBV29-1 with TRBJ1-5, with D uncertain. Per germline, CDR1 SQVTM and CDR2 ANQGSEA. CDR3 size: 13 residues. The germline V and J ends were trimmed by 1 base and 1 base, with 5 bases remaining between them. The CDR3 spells CSVEAGSNQPQHF. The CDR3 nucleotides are TGCAGCGTTGAAGCTGGGAGCAATCAGCCCCAGCATTTT.

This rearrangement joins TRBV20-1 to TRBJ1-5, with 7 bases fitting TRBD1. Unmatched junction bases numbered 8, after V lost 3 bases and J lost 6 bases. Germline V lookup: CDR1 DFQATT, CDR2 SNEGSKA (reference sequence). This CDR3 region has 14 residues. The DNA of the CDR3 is TGCAGTGCTAGTCTACAGGGGCTGGCTCAGCCCCAGCATTTT. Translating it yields CSASLQGLAQPQHF.

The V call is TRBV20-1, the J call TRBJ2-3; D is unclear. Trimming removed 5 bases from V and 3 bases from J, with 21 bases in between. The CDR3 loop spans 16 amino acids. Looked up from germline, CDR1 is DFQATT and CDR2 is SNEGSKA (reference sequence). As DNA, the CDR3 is TGCAGTGCTTACTCAAATCGACCGCCCGATACAGATACGCAGTATTTT. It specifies CSAYSNRPPDTDTQYF.

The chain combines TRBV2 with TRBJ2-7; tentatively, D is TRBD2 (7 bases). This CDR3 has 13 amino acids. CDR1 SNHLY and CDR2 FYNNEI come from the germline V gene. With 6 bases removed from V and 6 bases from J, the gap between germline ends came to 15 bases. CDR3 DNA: TGTGCCAGCAGAAACAGGGAGGGACTCGAGCAGTACTTC. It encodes CASRNREGLEQYF. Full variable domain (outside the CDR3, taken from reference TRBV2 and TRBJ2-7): EPEVTQTPSHQVTQMGQEVILRCVPISNHLYFYWYRQILGQKVEFLVSFYNNEISEKSEIFDDQFSVERPDGSNFTLKIRSTKLEDSAMYFCASRNREGLEQYFGPGTRLTVT.

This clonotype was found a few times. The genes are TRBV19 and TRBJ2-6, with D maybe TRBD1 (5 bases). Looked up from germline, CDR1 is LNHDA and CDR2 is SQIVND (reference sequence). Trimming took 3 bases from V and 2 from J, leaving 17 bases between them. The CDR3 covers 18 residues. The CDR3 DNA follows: TGTGCCAGTAGTATTGGTACAGGTAAAGCTCCTGGGGCCAACGTCCTGACTTTC. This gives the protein CASSIGTGKAPGANVLTF.

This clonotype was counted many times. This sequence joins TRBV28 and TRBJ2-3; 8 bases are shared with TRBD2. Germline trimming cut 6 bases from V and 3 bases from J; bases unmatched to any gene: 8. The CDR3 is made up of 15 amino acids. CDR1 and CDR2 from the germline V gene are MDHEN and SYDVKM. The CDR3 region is CASRGRGLVTDTQYF. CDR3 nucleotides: TGTGCCAGCAGGGGGAGGGGACTAGTAACAGATACGCAGTATTTT.

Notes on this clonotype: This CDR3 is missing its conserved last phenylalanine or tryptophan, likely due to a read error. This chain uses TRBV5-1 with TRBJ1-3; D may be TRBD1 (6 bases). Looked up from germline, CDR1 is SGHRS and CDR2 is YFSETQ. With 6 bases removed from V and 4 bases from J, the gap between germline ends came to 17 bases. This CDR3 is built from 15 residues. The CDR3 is CASIDQQGPGNTIYS. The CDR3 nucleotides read TGCGCCAGCATAGACCAACAGGGACCGGGAAACACCATATATTCT.

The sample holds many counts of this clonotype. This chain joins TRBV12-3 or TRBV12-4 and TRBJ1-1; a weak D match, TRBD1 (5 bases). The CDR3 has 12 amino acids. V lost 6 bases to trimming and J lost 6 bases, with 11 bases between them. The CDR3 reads CASSTQGPEAFF. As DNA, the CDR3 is TGTGCCAGCAGCACTCAGGGCCCTGAAGCTTTCTTT.

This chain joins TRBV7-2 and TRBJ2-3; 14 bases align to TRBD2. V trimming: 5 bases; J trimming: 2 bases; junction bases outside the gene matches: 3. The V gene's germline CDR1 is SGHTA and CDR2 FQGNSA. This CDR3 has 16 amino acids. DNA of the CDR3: TGTGCCAGCAGCCCGGGACTAGCGGGAGCCACAGATACGCAGTATTTT. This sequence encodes CASSPGLAGATDTQYF.

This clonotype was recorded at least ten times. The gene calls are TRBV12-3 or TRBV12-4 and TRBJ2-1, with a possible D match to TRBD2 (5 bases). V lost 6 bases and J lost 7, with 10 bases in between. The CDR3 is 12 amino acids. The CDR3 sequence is CASSLPGNEQFF. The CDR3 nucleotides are TGTGCCAGCAGCCTCCCGGGGAATGAGCAGTTCTTC.

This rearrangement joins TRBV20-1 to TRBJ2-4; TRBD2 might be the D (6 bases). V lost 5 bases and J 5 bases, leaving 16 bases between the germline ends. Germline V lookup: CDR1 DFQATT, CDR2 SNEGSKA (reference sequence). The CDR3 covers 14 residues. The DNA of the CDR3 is TGCAGTGCTCCGTCGTTGGGACTGGAAAACATTCAGTACTTC. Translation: CSAPSLGLENIQYF.

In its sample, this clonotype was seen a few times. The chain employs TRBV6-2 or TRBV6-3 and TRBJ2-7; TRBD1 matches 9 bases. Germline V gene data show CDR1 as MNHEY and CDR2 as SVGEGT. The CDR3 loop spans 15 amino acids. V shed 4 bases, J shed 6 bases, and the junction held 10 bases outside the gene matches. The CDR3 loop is CASSFSAGTGREQYF. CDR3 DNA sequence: TGTGCCAGCAGTTTCTCGGCCGGGACAGGGCGCGAGCAGTACTTC.

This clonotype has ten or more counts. CDR3 residues: CASSQGERGYEQYF. The DNA of the CDR3 is TGTGCCAGCAGCCAAGGAGAGAGGGGCTACGAGCAGTACTTC. The chain uses TRBV3-1 and TRBJ2-7; D possibly matches TRBD1 or TRBD2 (5 bases each). CDR1 is LGHDT and CDR2 is YNNKEL in the germline V gene (reference sequence). Trimming left V 1 base short and J 3 bases short, with 10 bases between. This CDR3 comprises 14 residues.

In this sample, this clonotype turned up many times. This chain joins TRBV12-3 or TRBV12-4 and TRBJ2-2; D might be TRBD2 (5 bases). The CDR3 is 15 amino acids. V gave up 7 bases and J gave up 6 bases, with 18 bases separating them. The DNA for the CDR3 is TGTGCCAGCACCCTTCGGTGGGAGAAGGCCGGGGAGCTGTTTTTT. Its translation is CASTLRWEKAGELFF.

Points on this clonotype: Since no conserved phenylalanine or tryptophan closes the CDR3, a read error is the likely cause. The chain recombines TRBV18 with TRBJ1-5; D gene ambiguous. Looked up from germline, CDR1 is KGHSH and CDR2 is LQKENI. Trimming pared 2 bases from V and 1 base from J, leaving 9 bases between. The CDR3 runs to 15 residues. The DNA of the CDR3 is TGTGCCAGCTCACCAACTTCGGGGAGCAATCAGCCCCAGCATCTT. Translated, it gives CASSPTSGSNQPQHL.

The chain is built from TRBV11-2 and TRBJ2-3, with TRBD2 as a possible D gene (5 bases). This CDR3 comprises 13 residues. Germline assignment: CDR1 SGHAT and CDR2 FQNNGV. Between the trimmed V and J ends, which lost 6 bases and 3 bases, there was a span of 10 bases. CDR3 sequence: CASRRPGTDTQYF. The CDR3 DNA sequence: TGTGCCAGCAGGCGGCCGGGGACAGATACGCAGTATTTT.

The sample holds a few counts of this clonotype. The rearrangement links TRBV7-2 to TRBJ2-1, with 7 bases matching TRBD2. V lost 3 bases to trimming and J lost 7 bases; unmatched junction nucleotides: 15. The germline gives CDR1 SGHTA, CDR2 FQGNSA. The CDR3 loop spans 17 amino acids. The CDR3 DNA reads TGTGCCAGCAGCTTCCGGGCCGGGGAGGGCCCAGGGAATGAGCAGTTCTTC. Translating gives CASSFRAGEGPGNEQFF.

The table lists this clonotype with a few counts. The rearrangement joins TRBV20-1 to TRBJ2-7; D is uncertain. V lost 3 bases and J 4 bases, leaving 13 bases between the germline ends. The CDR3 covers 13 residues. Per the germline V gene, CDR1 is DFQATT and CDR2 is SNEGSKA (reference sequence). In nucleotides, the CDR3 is TGCAGTGCTAGTAACCGTGCGTTATACGAGCAGTACTTC. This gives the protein CSASNRALYEQYF.

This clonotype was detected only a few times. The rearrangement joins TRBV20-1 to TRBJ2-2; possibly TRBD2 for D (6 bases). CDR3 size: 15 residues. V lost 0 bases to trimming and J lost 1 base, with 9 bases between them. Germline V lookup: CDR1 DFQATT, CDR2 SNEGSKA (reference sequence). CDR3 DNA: TGCAGTGCTAGAGAAGGGACTGGGAACACCGGGGAGCTGTTTTTT. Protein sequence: CSAREGTGNTGELFF.

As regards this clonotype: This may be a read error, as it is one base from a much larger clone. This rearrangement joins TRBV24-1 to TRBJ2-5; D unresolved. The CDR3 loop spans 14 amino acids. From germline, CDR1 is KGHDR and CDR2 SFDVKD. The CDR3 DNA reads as TGTGCCACCAGTGATCCTTGGAACCAAGAGGCCCAGTACTTC. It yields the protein CATSDPWNQEAQYF.

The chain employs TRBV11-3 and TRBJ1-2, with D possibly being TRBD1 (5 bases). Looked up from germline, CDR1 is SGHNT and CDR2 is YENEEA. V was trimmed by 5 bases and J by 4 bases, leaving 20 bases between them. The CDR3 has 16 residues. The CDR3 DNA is TGTGCCAGCAGCCATAACCTGGGGGGGACTGGCTATGGCTACACCTTC. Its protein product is CASSHNLGGTGYGYTF.